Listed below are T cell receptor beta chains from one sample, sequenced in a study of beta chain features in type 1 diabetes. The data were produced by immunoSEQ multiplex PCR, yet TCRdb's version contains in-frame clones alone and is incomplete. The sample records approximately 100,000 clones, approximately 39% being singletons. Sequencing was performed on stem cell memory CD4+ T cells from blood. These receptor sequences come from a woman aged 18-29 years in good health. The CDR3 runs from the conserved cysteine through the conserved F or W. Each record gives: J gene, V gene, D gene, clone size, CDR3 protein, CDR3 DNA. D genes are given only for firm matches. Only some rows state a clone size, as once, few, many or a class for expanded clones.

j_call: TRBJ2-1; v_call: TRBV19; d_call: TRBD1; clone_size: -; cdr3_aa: CASSRAGTGSYNEQFF; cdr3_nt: TGTGCCAGTAGTCGGGCGGGGACAGGGTCCTACAATGAGCAGTTCTTC
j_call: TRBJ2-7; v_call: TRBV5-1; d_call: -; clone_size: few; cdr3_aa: CASRRDKTYEQYF; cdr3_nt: TGCGCCAGCAGACGGGACAAGACCTACGAGCAGTACTTC
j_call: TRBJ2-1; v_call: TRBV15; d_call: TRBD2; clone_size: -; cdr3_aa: CATTGRDLDEQFF; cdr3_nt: TGTGCCACCACCGGGAGGGACCTGGATGAGCAGTTCTTC
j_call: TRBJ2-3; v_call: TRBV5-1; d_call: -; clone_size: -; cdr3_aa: CASSLGSSAYQYF; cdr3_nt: TGCGCCAGCAGCTTGGGTTCTAGCGCCTATCAGTATTTT
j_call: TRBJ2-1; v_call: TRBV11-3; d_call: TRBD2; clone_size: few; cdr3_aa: CASSPLLAGGRGEQFF; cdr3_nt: TGTGCCAGCAGCCCCCTACTAGCGGGAGGGCGGGGTGAGCAGTTCTTC
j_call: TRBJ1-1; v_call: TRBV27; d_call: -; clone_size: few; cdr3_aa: CASSFSLTGNTEAFF; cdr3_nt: TGTGCCAGCAGTTTTTCCCTGACAGGGAACACTGAAGCTTTCTTT
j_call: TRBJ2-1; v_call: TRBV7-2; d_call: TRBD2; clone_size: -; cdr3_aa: CASSLTGTRANEQFF; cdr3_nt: TGTGCCAGCAGCTTAACCGGGACTAGAGCCAATGAGCAGTTCTTC
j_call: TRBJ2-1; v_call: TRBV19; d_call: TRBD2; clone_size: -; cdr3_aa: CASRGFGRANEQFF; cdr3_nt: TGTGCCAGCCGCGGATTCGGGAGGGCAAATGAGCAGTTCTTC
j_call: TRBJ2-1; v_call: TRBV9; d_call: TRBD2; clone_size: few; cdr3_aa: CASSTRLAGGESNEQFF; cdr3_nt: TGTGCCAGCAGCACCCGACTAGCGGGAGGTGAGAGCAATGAGCAGTTCTTC
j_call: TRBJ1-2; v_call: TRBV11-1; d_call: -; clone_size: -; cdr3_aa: CASSSGRPNYGYTF; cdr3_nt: TGTGCCAGCAGCTCAGGGCGACCTAACTATGGCTACACCTTC
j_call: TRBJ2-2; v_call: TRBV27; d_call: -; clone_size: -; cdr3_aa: CASSLRNTGELFF; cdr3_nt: TGTGCCAGCAGTTTACGTAATACCGGGGAGCTGTTTTTT
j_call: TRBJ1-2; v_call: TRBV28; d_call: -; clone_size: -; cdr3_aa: CASSLLQGRTGYTF; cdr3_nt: TGTGCCAGCAGTTTACTACAGGGTCGGACCGGCTACACCTTC
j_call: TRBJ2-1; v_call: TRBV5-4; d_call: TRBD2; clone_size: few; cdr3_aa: CASSLAGLDVF; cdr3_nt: TGTGCCAGCAGCTTAGCCGGACTAGATGTCTTC
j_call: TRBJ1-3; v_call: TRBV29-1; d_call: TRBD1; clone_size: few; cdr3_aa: CSVPGPRGGNTIYF; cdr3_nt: TGCAGCGTACCTGGACCCAGGGGGGGAAACACCATATATTTT
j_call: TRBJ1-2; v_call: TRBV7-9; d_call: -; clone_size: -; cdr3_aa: CASSLARGNRNYGYTF; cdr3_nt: TGTGCCAGCAGCTTAGCGCGGGGGAACAGGAACTATGGCTACACCTTC
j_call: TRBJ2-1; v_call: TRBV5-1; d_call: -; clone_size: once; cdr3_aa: CASSLRHSPASYNEQFF; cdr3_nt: TGCGCCAGCAGCTTGAGACACTCACCCGCCTCCTACAATGAGCAGTTCTTC
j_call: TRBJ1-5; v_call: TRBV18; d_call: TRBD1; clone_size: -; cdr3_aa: CASSFRDRDQPQHF; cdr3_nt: TGTGCCAGCTCATTCCGGGACAGGGACCAGCCCCAGCATTTT
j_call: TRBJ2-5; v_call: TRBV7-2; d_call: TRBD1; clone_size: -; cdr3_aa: CASSFGTGSLQETQYF; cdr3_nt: TGTGCCAGCAGCTTCGGGACAGGGAGCCTCCAAGAGACCCAGTACTTC
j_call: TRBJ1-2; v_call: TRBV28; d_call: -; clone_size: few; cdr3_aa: CASSRYNSRTDYGYTF; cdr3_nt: TGTGCCAGCAGTCGATACAACTCCAGGACAGACTATGGCTACACCTTC
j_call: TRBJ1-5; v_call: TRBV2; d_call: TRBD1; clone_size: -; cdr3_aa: CASSPGDRGQGQPQHF; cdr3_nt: TGTGCCAGCAGCCCTGGGGACAGGGGGCAAGGTCAGCCCCAGCATTTT
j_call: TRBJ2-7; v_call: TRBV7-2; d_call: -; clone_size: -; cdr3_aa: CASSAGGLAITGRREQYF; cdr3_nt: TGTGCCAGCAGCGCAGGGGGTCTAGCGATCACGGGAAGGCGCGAGCAGTACTTC
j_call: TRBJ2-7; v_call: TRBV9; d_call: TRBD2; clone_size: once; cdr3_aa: CASSEYPGLDTPEQYF; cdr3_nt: TGTGCCAGCAGCGAATACCCGGGACTAGACACTCCCGAGCAGTACTTC
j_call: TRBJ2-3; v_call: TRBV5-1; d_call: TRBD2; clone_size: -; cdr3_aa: CASSLALAGGTDTQYF; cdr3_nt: TGCGCCAGCAGCTTGGCCCTAGCGGGGGGCACAGATACGCAGTATTTT
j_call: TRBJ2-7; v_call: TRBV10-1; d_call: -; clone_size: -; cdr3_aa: CASNDGTGSYEQYF; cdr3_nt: TGCGCCAGCAACGATGGGACTGGATCCTACGAGCAGTACTTC
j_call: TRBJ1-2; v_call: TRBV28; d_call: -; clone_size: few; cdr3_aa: CASSLITRAYGYTF; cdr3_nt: TGTGCCAGCAGTTTAATCACTAGGGCCTATGGCTACACCTTC
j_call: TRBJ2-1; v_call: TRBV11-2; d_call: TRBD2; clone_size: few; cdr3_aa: CASSLEGLAYNEQFF; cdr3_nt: TGTGCCAGCAGCTTAGAGGGACTAGCTTACAATGAGCAGTTCTTC
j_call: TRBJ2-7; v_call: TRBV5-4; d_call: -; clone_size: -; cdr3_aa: CASSLGPGQLRTYEQYF; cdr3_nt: TGTGCCAGCAGCTTGGGTCCTGGACAGTTAAGGACCTACGAGCAGTACTTC
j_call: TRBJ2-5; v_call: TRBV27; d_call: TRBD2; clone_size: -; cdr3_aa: CASSLLNSLAGGRETQYF; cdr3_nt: TGTGCCAGCAGTCTCCTAAACTCACTAGCGGGAGGGCGGGAGACCCAGTACTTC
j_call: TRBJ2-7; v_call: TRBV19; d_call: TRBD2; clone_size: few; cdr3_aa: CASSIIAGAIYEQYF; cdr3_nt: TGTGCCAGTAGTATTATAGCGGGAGCTATCTACGAGCAGTACTTC
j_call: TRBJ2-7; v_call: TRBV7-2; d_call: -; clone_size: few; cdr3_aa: CASSPGSRPYEQYF; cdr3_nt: TGTGCCAGCAGCCCCGGGAGCCGGCCCTACGAGCAGTACTTC
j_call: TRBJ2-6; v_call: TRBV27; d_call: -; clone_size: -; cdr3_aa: CASRDLGAGANVLTF; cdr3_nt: TGTGCCAGCCGCGATCTAGGGGCTGGGGCCAACGTCCTGACTTTC
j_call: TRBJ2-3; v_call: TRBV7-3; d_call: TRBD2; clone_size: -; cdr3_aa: CASSFIAGSTDTQYF; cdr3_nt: TGTGCCAGCAGCTTCATAGCGGGAAGCACAGATACGCAGTATTTT
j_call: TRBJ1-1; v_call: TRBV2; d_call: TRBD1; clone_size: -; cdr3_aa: CASQDRRNTEAFF; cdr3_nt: TGTGCCAGCCAGGACAGGCGGAACACTGAAGCTTTCTTT
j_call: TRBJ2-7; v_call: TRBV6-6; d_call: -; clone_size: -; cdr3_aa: CASSQQTVYEQYF; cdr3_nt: TGTGCCAGCAGTCAGCAGACAGTTTACGAGCAGTACTTC
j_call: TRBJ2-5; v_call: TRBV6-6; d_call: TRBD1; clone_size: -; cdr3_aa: CASSYYLTGPGETQYF; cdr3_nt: TGTGCCAGCAGTTACTACCTGACAGGGCCGGGGGAGACCCAGTACTTC